This T cell receptor beta chain derives from a study of shared clonotypes between healthy human individuals. Terminally differentiated effector memory CD45RA+ cells were left out of the naive CD8 fraction, which was CD45RO-negative and positively selected for CCR7. Assay: immunoSEQ multiplex PCR; the TCRdb copy retains only in-frame clones and omits some. The repertoire holds approximately 2,000,000 clones, 90% to 95% seen once, with 1.5% to 2% in the top ten. Germline CDR1 is SGHKS and CDR2 is YYEKEE (reference sequence). CDR3 length: 16 amino acids. J was trimmed by 2 bases and V by 4 bases; bases with no gene match: 6.

The sequencing sample was made of naive CD8+ T cells from PBMCs. This chain joins TRBV5-5 and TRBJ2-2, with 9 bases fitting TRBD1. This TCR was recovered from a man aged 18 to 29 in good health. Some clones in this sample may be carry-over from other donors' samples. The CDR3 DNA sequence: TGTGCCAGCAGCGGAACGGGACAGGGAAACACCGGGGAGCTGTTTTTT. This sequence encodes CASSGTGQGNTGELFF.